This T cell receptor beta chain derives from a study of cytomegalovirus exposure and HLA in healthy donors. With 3 bases clipped from V and 6 bases from J, the junction kept 8 bases outside the gene matches. Germline V gene sequence: CDR1 SGHRS, CDR2 YFSETQ. The CDR3 is 15 amino acids. Findings of the study overall: Earlier analysis yielded a pattern in which most TCR beta V segments were productive about 90% or about 30% of the time.

The PCR made use of 60 Vbeta and 13 Jbeta primers. Profiled with immunoSEQ multiplex PCR; TCRdb holds only in-frame clones, not every one. The sample has about 180,000 clones; more than 65% are singletons. On this clone: Its antigen is currently unknown.

The clonotype was recovered from a woman younger than 45 in good health and CMV-seropositive. Sequenced sample: PBMCs. V gene TRBV5-1 combines with J gene TRBJ2-2; 7 nucleotides align to TRBD1. In DNA, the CDR3 is TGCGCCAGCAGCTGGGGGACAGAAGGCGCCGGGGAGCTGTTTTTT. It yields the protein CASSWGTEGAGELFF. Full variable domain (rest looked up from reference TRBV5-1 and TRBJ2-2): KAGVTQTPRYLIKTRGQQVTLSCSPISGHRSVSWYQQTPGQGLQFLFEYFSETQRNKGNFPGRFSGRQFSNSRSEMNVSTLELGDSALYLCASSWGTEGAGELFFGEGSRLTVL.